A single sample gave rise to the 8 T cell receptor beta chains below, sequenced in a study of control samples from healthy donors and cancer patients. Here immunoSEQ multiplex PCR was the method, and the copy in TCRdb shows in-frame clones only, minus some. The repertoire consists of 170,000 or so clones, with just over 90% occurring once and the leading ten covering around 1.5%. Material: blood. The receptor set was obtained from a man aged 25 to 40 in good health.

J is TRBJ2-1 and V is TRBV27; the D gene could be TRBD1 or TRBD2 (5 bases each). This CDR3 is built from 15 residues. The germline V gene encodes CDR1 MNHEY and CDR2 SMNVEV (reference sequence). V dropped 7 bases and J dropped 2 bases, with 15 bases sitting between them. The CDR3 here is CASNGPPGPYNEQFF. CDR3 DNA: TGTGCCAGCAATGGGCCTCCGGGGCCCTACAATGAGCAGTTCTTC.

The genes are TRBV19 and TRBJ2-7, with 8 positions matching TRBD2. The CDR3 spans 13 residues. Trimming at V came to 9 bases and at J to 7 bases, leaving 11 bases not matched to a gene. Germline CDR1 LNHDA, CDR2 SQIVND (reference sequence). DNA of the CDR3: TGTGCCAGACCGACGACTAGCGAGTGGGAGCAGTACTTC. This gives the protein CARPTTSEWEQYF.

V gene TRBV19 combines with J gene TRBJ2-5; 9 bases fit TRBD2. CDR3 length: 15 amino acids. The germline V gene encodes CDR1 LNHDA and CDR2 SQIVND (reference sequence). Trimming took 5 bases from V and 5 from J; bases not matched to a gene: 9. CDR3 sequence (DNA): TGTGCCAGTAGTTTCCGGGACAGCGGGGGGGAGACCCAGTACTTC. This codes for CASSFRDSGGETQYF.

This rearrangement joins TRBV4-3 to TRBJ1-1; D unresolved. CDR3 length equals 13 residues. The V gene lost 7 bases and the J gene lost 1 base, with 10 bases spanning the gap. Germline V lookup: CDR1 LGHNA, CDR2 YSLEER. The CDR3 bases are TGCGCCAGCATGTCTTTAGGGAACACTGAAGCTTTCTTT. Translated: CASMSLGNTEAFF.

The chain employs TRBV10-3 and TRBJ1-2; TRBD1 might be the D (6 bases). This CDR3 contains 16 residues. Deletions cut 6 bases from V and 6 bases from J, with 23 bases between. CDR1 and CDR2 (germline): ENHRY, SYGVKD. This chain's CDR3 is CAIRTTGNSNTHGYTF. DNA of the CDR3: TGTGCCATCAGGACGACAGGAAACTCGAATACGCATGGCTACACCTTC.

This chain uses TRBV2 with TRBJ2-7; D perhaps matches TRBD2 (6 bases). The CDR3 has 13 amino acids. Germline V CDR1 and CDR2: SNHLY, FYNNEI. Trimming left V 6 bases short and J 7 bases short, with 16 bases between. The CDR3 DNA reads TGTGCCAGCAGCCCCATCGGTGGGAGGGAGCAGTACTTC. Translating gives CASSPIGGREQYF.

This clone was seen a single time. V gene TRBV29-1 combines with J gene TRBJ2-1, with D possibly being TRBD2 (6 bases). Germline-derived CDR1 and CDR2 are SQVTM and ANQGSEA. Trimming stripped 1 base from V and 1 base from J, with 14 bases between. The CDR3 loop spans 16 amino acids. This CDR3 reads CSVEAGAGSSYNEQFF. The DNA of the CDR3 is TGCAGCGTTGAAGCGGGAGCAGGGTCGTCCTACAATGAGCAGTTCTTC.

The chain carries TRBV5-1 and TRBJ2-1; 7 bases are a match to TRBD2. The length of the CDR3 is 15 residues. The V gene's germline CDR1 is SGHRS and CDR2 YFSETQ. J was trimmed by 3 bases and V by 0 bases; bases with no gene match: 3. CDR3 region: CASSLVGGGYNEQFF. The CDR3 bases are TGCGCCAGCAGCTTGGTCGGCGGGGGCTACAATGAGCAGTTCTTC.